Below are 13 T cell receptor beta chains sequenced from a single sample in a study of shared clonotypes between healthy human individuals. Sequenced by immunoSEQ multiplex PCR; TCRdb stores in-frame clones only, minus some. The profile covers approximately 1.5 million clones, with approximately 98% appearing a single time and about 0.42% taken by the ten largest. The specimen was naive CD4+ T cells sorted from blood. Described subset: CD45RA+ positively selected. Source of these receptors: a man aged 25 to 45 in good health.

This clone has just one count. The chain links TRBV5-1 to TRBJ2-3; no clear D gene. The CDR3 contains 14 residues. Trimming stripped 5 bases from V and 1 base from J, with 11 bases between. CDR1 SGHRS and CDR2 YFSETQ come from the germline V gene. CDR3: CASSARLGTDTQYF. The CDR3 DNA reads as TGCGCCAGCAGTGCAAGACTTGGCACAGATACGCAGTATTTT.

Here the CDR3 DNA reads TGTGCCAGCAGCCCACGGACCAGACAACTCACGACGAACACAGATACGCAGTATTTT. It encodes CASSPRTRQLTTNTDTQYF. The V call is TRBV5-4, the J call TRBJ2-3; D remains unclear. Germline lookup yields CDR1 SGHNT and CDR2 YYREEE (reference sequence). The CDR3 covers 19 residues. The V and J ends lost 4 bases and 2 bases respectively, with 26 bases between them.

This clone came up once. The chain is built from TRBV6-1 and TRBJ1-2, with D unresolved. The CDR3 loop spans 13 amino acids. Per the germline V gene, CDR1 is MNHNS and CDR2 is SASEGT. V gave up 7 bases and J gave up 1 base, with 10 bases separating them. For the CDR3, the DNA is TGTGCCAGCACCCGGACTCTTAACTATGGCTACACCTTC. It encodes CASTRTLNYGYTF.

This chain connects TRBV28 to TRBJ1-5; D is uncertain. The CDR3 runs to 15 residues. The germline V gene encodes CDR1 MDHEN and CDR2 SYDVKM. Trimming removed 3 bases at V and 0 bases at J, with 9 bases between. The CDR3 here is CASSLVWDSNQPQHF. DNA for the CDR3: TGTGCCAGCAGTTTGGTCTGGGATAGCAATCAGCCCCAGCATTTT.

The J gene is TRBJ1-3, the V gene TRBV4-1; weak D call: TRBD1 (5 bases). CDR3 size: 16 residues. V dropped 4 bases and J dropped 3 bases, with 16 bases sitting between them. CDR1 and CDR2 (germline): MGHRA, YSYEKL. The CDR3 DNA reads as TGCGCCAGCAGCCCCTTAGGGGCAGTCCTTGGAAACACCATATATTTT. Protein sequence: CASSPLGAVLGNTIYF.

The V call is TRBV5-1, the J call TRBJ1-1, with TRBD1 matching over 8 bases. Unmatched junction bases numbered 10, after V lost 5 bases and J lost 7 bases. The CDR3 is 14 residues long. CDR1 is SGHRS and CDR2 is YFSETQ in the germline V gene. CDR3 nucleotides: TGCGCCAGCAGTCCCCCCCGGACAGGGTATGAAGCTTTCTTT. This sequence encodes CASSPPRTGYEAFF. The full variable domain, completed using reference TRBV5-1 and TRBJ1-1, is KAGVTQTPRYLIKTRGQQVTLSCSPISGHRSVSWYQQTPGQGLQFLFEYFSETQRNKGNFPGRFSGRQFSNSRSEMNVSTLELGDSALYLCASSPPRTGYEAFFGQGTRLTVV.

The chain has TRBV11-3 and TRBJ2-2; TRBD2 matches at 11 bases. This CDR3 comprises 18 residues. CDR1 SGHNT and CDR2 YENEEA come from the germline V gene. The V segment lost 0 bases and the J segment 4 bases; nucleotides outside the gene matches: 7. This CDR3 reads CASSLDYGLAGSTGELFF. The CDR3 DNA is TGTGCCAGCAGCTTAGACTATGGACTAGCGGGTTCCACCGGGGAGCTGTTTTTT.

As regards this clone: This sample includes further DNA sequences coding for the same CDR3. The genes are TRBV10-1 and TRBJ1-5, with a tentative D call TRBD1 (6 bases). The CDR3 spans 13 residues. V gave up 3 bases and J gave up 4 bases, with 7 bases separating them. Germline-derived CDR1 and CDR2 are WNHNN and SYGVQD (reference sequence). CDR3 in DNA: TGCGCCAGCAGTGAACAGGGAAATCAGCCCCAGCATTTT. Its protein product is CASSEQGNQPQHF.

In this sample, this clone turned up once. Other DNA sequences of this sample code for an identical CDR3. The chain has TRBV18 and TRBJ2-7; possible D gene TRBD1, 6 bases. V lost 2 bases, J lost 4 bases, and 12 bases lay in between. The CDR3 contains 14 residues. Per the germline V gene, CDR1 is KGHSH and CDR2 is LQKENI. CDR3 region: CASSPTAGDYEQYF. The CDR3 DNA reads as TGTGCCAGCTCACCAACGGCAGGGGATTACGAGCAGTACTTC.

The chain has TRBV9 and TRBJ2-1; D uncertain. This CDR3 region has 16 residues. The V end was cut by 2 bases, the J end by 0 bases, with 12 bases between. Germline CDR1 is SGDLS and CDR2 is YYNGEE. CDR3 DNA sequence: TGTGCCAGCAGCGTCGGGTCGTGGAGCTCCTACAATGAGCAGTTCTTC. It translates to CASSVGSWSSYNEQFF. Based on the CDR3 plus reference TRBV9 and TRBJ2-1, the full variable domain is DSGVTQTPKHLITATGQRVTLRCSPRSGDLSVYWYQQSLDQGLQFLIQYYNGEERAKGNILERFSAQQFPDLHSELNLSSLELGDSALYFCASSVGSWSSYNEQFFGPGTRLTVL.

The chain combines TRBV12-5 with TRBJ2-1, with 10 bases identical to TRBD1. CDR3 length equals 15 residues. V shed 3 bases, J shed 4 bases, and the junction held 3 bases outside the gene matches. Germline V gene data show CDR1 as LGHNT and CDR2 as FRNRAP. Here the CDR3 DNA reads TGTGCTAGTGGTTTCGGACAGGGGGGGTACAATGAGCAGTTCTTC. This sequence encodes CASGFGQGGYNEQFF. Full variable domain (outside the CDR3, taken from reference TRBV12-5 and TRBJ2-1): DARVTQTPRHKVTEMGQEVTMRCQPILGHNTVFWYRQTMMQGLELLAYFRNRAPLDDSGMPKDRFSAEMPDATLATLKIQPSEPRDSAVYFCASGFGQGGYNEQFFGPGTRLTVL.

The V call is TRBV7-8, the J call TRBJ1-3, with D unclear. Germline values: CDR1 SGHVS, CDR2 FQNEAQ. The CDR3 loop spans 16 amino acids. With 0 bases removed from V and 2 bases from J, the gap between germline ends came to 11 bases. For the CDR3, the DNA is TGTGCCAGCAGCTTAGCGCTCACGTACCCTGGAAACACCATATATTTT. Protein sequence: CASSLALTYPGNTIYF.

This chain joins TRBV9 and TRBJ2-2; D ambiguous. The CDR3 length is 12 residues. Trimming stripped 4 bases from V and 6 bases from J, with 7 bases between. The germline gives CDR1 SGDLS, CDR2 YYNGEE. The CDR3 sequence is CASSPKAGELFF. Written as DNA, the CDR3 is TGTGCCAGCAGCCCAAAAGCCGGGGAGCTGTTTTTT.